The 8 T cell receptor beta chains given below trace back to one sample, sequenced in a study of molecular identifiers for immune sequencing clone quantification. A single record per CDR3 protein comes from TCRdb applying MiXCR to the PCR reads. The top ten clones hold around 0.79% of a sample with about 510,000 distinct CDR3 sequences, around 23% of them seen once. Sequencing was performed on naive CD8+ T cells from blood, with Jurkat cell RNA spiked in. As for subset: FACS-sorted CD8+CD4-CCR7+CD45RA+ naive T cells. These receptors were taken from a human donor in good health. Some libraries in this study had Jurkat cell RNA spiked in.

The CDR3 nucleotides read TGTGCCACCAGTAGGACAGGGGGCCCCTACTACAATGAGCAGTTCTTC. Translating it yields CATSRTGGPYYNEQFF. This chain joins TRBV15 and TRBJ2-1, with 11 bases matching TRBD1. The CDR3 length is 16 residues. With 6 bases clipped from V and 3 bases from J, the junction kept 7 bases outside the gene matches. Germline loops: CDR1 LNHNV, CDR2 YYDKDF (reference sequence).

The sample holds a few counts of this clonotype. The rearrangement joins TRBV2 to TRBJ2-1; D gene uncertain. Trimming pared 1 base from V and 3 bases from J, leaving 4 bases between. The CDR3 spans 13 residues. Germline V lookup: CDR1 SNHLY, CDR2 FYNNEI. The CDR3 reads CASSEVNYNEQFF. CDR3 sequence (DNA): TGTGCCAGCAGTGAAGTCAACTACAATGAGCAGTTCTTC.

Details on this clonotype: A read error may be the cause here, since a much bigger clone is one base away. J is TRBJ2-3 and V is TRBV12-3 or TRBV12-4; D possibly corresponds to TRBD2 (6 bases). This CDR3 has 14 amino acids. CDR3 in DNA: TGTGCCAGCAGCTACGGGAGCGTCACAGGTACGCAGTATTTT. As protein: CASSYGSVTGTQYF.

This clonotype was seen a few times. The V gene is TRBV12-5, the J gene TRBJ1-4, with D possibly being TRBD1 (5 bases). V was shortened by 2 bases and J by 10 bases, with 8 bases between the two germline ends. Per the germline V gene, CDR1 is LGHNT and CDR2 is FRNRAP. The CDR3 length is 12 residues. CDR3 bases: TGTGCTAGTGGTTTGCCGGGGGGAAAACTGTTTTTT. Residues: CASGLPGGKLFF.

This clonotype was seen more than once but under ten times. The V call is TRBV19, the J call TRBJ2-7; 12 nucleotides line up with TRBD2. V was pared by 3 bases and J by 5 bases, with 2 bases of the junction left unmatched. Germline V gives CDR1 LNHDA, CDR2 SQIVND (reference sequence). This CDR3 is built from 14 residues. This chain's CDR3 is CASSMASGGDEQYF. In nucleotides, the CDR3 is TGTGCCAGTAGTATGGCTAGCGGGGGGGACGAGCAGTACTTC.

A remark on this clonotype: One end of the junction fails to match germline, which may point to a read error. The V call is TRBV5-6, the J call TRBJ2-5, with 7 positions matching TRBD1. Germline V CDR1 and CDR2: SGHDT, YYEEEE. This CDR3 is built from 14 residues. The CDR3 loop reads CASSPDRAQETQCF. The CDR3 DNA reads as TGTGCCAGCAGCCCTGACAGGGCTCAAGAGACCCAGTGCTTC.

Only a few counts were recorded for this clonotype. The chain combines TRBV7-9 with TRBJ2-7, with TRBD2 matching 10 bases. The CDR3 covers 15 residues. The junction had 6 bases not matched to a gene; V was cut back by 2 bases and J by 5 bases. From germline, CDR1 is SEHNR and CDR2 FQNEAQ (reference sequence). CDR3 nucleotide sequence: TGTGCCAGCAGCTTAATGCTAGCGGGAGCCCACGAGCAGTACTTC. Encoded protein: CASSLMLAGAHEQYF.

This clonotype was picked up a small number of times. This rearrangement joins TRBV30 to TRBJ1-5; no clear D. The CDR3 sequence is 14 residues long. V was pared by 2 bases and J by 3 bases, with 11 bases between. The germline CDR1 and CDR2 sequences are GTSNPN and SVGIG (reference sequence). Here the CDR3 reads CAWSLQHTNQPQHF. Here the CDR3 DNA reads TGTGCCTGGAGTCTACAGCATACCAATCAGCCCCAGCATTTT. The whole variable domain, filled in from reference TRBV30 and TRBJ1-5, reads SQTIHQWPATLVQPVGSPLSLECTVEGTSNPNLYWYRQAAGRGLQLLFYSVGIGQISSEVPQNLSASRPQDRQFILSSKKLLLSDSGFYLCAWSLQHTNQPQHFGDGTRLSIL.